Listed below are T cell receptor beta chains from one sample, sequenced in a study of cytomegalovirus exposure and HLA in healthy donors. Data came from immunoSEQ multiplex PCR; TCRdb stores just in-frame clones and leaves some out. This sample yields 300,000 to 400,000 clones, of which around 86% are seen a single time; about 0.8% belongs to the top ten. The sample comprised PBMCs. These receptors all stem from a woman between 18 and 29 years old in good health and CMV-seronegative. The CDR3 runs from the conserved cysteine through the conserved F or W. The D gene is left open where the match is weak. For some rows the clone size is stated as once, few or many, or as a class when expanded; others skip it.

>TRBJ1-6|TRBD1|TRBV2|-
TGTGCCAGCAGTGCCCGACAGGGTTCACCCCTCCACTTT
CASSARQGSPLHF
>TRBJ1-2|-|TRBV28|-
TGTGCCAGCAGTTTAGGTGGGCGTGCCTATGGCTACACCTTC
CASSLGGRAYGYTF
>TRBJ2-1|-|TRBV27|-
TGTGCCAGCACCGGCAGGGAAGGCAATGAGCAGTTCTTC
CASTGREGNEQFF
>TRBJ1-3|-|TRBV6-6|-
TGTGCCAGCAGTTACACCAGCTCTGGAAACACCATATATTTT
CASSYTSSGNTIYF
>TRBJ1-4|TRBD1|TRBV5-6|-
TGTGCCAGCAGCGAAACAGGGGAAGAACTGTTTTTT
CASSETGEELFF
>TRBJ1-1|-|TRBV5-1|-
TGCGCCAGCATGGTTCGGGGTAAGGAGAACACTGAAGCTTTCTTT
CASMVRGKENTEAFF
>TRBJ1-1|TRBD1|TRBV10-1|once
TGCGCCAGCAGTGAGTCGAGACAGGGGCGATGGAACACTGAAGCTTTCTTT
CASSESRQGRWNTEAFF
>TRBJ1-2|-|TRBV7-2|-
TGTGCCAGCAGCTTATTCACTGGTGGCTACACCTTC
CASSLFTGGYTF
>TRBJ2-3|-|TRBV4-1|-
TGCGCCAGCAGCCAAGAGGCTAGCAGAGGCACAGATACGCAGTATTTT
CASSQEASRGTDTQYF
>TRBJ1-2|-|TRBV10-1|-
TGCGCCAGCAGTGAGTCGCCGACAGATGGCTACACCTTC
CASSESPTDGYTF
>TRBJ2-7|TRBD1|TRBV28|-
TGTGCCAGCAGTCCCTACGGACAGGGGCGCTCCTCTCGGGAGCAGTACTTC
CASSPYGQGRSSREQYF
>TRBJ1-4|-|TRBV21-1|-
TGTGCCAGCAGCTCGAGCGGGTTCTCACTTAGTGAAAAACTGTTTTTT
CASSSSGFSLSEKLFF
>TRBJ1-4|-|TRBV6-1|few
TGTGCCAGCAGTGAAGCGCACGGGACACTTAATGAAAAACTGTTTTTT
CASSEAHGTLNEKLFF
>TRBJ1-1|-|TRBV5-1|few
TGCGCCAGCAGCCTCCTCCAGGGAACTGAAGCTTTCTTT
CASSLLQGTEAFF
>TRBJ2-3|TRBD2|TRBV7-8|few
TGTGCCAGCAGCTCCAGCAGCCTAGCGGGAGTATTAAAGGTTGATACGCAGTATTTT
CASSSSSLAGVLKVDTQYF
>TRBJ2-3|TRBD1|TRBV28|-
TGTGCCAGCAGTCCCACCCCGACAGGGCCAGATACGCAGTATTTT
CASSPTPTGPDTQYF
>TRBJ2-5|-|TRBV7-3|-
TGTGCCAGCAGCTTAAGTGCGATGTCGGAGACCCAGTACTTC
CASSLSAMSETQYF
>TRBJ1-4|-|TRBV2|-
TGTGCCAGCAGTGATGGGCGAGGGCGCGGTGGTGGAAAACTGTTTTTT
CASSDGRGRGGGKLFF
>TRBJ2-7|-|TRBV28|-
TGTGCCAGCAGTGCTCCAGGTTTAGGTGCGTCTTACGAGCAGTACTTC
CASSAPGLGASYEQYF
>TRBJ1-2|TRBD1|TRBV7-3|-
TGTGCCAGCAGCTTATCGACAGGGGGCAACTATGGCTACACCTTC
CASSLSTGGNYGYTF
>TRBJ2-1|-|TRBV7-8|few
TGTGCCAGCAGCGTCGCCAGGGGAGATGAGCAGTTCTTC
CASSVARGDEQFF
>TRBJ2-3|-|TRBV5-4|-
TGTGCCAGCAGCTCGGACAGATATTCAGATACGCAGTATTTT
CASSSDRYSDTQYF
>TRBJ2-1|-|TRBV28|-
TGTGCCAGCAGTCCCGGTAGGGGGGAGCAGTTCTTC
CASSPGRGEQFF
>TRBJ1-2|-|TRBV28|-
TGTGCCAGCAACCCAGGGAACTATGGCTACACCTTC
CASNPGNYGYTF
>TRBJ2-7|TRBD1|TRBV30|-
TGTGCCTGGACCGGACAGGTTCCCTTAGGGCAGTACTTC
CAWTGQVPLGQYF
>TRBJ1-2|TRBD1|TRBV6-6|-
TGTGCCAGCAGCTGGACAGGGGAAAGTGGCTACACCTTC
CASSWTGESGYTF
>TRBJ2-5|-|TRBV27|-
TGTGCCAGCAGAACCGGGGAGACCCAGTACTTC
CASRTGETQYF
>TRBJ2-1|TRBD2|TRBV7-2|-
TGTGCCAGCAGCACCAGAGCGGGGGGTGAGCAGTTCTTC
CASSTRAGGEQFF
>TRBJ1-1|-|TRBV25-1|-
TGTGCCAGCAGTGAATTACAGGCCACTGAAGCTTTCTTT
CASSELQATEAFF
>TRBJ1-1|-|TRBV9|-
TGTGCCAGCAGCCAGGGCACTGAAGCTTTCTTT
CASSQGTEAFF
>TRBJ2-1|-|TRBV10-3|-
TGTGCCATCAAGGACACGGGAGCCTACAATGAGCAGTTCTTC
CAIKDTGAYNEQFF
>TRBJ1-5|TRBD1|TRBV2|-
TGTGCCAGCAGACAGGACAGGGGCAATCAGCCCCAGCATTTT
CASRQDRGNQPQHF
>TRBJ2-5|TRBD2|TRBV11-2|-
TGTGCCAGCAGCCCTTTAGCGGGAGAGACCCAGTACTTC
CASSPLAGETQYF
>TRBJ2-7|-|TRBV27|once
TGTGCCAGCAGTTTTGCAGGGGCCTACGAGCAGTACTTC
CASSFAGAYEQYF
>TRBJ1-3|-|TRBV28|-
TGTGCCAGCAGTTTCGGAGACACCATATATTTT
CASSFGDTIYF
>TRBJ2-1|-|TRBV19|-
TGTGCCAGTAGCCTCCTCTACAATGAGCAGTTCTTC
CASSLLYNEQFF
>TRBJ2-7|-|TRBV2|once
TGTGCCAGCAGCGGGGTCCCCTGGGAGCAGTACTTC
CASSGVPWEQYF
>TRBJ1-4|-|TRBV5-1|-
TGCGCCAGCACCGGGGGGACTAATGAAAAACTGTTTTTT
CASTGGTNEKLFF
>TRBJ2-1|TRBD1|TRBV10-1|-
TGCGCCAGCAGTGATCGACAGGGTAAGAGCTACAATGAGCAGTTCTTC
CASSDRQGKSYNEQFF
>TRBJ2-1|-|TRBV28|-
TGTGCCAGCAGGGGTCCGTGGAGGGAGCAGTTCTTC
CASRGPWREQFF
>TRBJ2-1|TRBD2|TRBV2|-
TGTGCCAGCACCGAGACTAGCGGGAGTGGCTCCTACAATGAGCAGTTCTTC
CASTETSGSGSYNEQFF
>TRBJ2-1|-|TRBV2|-
TGTGTCTCCCCGGAGCCTTCCGAGCAGTTCTTC
CVSPEPSEQFF
>TRBJ2-3|TRBD2|TRBV28|once
TGTGCCAGCAGGCCGGGACTAGTCGGAGATACGCAGTATTTT
CASRPGLVGDTQYF
>TRBJ2-7|-|TRBV25-1|few
TGTGCCAGCAGTGCCGGCTACGAGCAGTACTTC
CASSAGYEQYF
>TRBJ1-1|-|TRBV19|once
TGTGCCAGTAGTACTCTTGTGGGAGGCGGCACTGAAGCTTTCTTT
CASSTLVGGGTEAFF
>TRBJ1-6|-|TRBV5-1|-
TGCGCCAGCTTGGCCGTGGCCTCCCGGGACAAGAATTCACCCCTCCACTTT
CASLAVASRDKNSPLHF